This T cell receptor beta chain derives from a study of blood T cell repertoires in COVID-19. Study context: In each case, the material was cDNA or gDNA derived from T cells, B-cell-depleted T cells, or PBMCs.

Germline V gives CDR1 LGHDT, CDR2 YNNKEL (reference sequence). The trim removed 2 bases at V and 7 bases at J, leaving 10 bases unmatched. The CDR3 sequence is 17 residues long. This clone was observed a single time. Original processing notes: Researchers report that nucleated cell counts were estimated from reference gene primer amplification. The data were produced by immunoSEQ multiplex PCR, yet TCRdb's version contains in-frame clones alone and is incomplete. V and J calls and clone size are as listed in that table; D and trimming were resolved from the DNA. Of around 700,000 clones detected, just under 90% appear once; the ten largest clones hold over 0.2%.

Input material: peripheral blood. The J gene is TRBJ2-1, the V gene TRBV3-1 (or the pseudogene TRBV3-2); 11 bases fit TRBD2. The sequence was collected from a woman younger than 35 with acute or convalescent COVID-19. The CDR3 coding sequence is TGTGCCAGCAGCCAACCGGGGCGTAGCGGGGGGGCGAATGAGCAGTTCTTC. Translating gives CASSQPGRSGGANEQFF.